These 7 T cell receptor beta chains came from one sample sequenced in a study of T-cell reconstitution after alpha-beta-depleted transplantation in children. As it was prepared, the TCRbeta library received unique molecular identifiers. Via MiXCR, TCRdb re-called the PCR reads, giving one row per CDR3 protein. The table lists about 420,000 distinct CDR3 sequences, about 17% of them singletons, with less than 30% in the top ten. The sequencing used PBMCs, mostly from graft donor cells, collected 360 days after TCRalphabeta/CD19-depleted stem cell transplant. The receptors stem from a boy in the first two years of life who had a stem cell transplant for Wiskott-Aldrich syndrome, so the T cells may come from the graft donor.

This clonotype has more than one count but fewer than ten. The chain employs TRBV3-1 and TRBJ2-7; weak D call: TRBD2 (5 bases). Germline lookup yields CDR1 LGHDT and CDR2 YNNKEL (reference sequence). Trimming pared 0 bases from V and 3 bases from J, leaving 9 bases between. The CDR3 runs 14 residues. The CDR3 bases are TGTGCCAGCAGCCAAGAATTCGACTACTACGAGCAGTACTTC. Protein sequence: CASSQEFDYYEQYF.

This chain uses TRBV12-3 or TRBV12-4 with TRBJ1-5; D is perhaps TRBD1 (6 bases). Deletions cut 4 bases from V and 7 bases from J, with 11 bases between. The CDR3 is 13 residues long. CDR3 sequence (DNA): TGTGCCAGCAGTTCAGGGGTAGGGCAGCCCCAGCATTTT. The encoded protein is CASSSGVGQPQHF.

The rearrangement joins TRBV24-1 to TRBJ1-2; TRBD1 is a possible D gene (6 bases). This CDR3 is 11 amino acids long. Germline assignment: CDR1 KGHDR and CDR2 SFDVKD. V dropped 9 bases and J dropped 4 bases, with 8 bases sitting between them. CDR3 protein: CATGGIYGYTF. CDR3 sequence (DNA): TGTGCCACCGGGGGCATCTATGGCTACACCTTC.

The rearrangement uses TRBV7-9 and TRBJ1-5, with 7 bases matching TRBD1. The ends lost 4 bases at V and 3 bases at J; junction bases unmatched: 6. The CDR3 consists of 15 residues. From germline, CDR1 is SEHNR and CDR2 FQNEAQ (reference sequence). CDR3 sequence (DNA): TGTGCCAGCAGCTGGGGGGACAGACCCAATCAGCCCCAGCATTTT. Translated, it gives CASSWGDRPNQPQHF.

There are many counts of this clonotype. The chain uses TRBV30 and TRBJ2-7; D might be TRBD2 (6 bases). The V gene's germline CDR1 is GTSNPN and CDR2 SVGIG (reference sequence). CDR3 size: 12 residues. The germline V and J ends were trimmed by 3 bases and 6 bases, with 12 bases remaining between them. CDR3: CAWSPTSSEQYF. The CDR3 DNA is TGTGCCTGGAGCCCGACTAGTTCCGAGCAGTACTTC.

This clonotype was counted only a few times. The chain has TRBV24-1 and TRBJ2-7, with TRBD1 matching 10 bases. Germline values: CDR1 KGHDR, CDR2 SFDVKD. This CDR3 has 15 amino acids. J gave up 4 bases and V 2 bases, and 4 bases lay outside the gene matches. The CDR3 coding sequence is TGTGCCACCAGTGATTCCGGACAGGGGGGATACGAGCAGTACTTC. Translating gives CATSDSGQGGYEQYF.

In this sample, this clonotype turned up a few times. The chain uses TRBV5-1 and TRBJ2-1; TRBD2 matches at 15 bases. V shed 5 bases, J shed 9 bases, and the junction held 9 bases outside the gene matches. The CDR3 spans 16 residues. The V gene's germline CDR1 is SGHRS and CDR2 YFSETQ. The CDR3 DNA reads TGCGCCAGCAGGTCCGGACTAGCGGGAGGGCCGGTTGAGCAGTTCTTC. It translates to CASRSGLAGGPVEQFF.